These 25 T cell receptor beta chains came from one sample sequenced in a study of CD8 T cells in Susac syndrome. Reverse transcription used about 0.45 to 1 ug RNA and random hexamers. MiXCR was run by TCRdb on the immunoSEQ multiplex PCR reads, yielding one entry per CDR3 protein. The sample yields about 150,000 distinct CDR3 sequences, around 96% seen once. The sequenced sample was CD4+ T cells from PBMCs. The receptors were sampled from a human donor with Susac syndrome.

The genes are TRBV24-1 and TRBJ2-1, with D possibly matching TRBD1 (6 bases). The CDR3 is made up of 15 amino acids. The V and J ends lost 2 bases and 5 bases respectively, with 12 bases between them. The germline gives CDR1 KGHDR, CDR2 SFDVKD. CDR3 coding DNA: TGTGCCACCAGTGATTCCCAGGGGCCCCACAATGAGCAGTTCTTC. Amino acids: CATSDSQGPHNEQFF.

The CDR3 DNA follows: TGTGCCAGCAGCCCCCGGACAGGGAATTTCTACGAGCAGTACTTC. Its protein product is CASSPRTGNFYEQYF. The rearrangement uses TRBV12-3 or TRBV12-4 and TRBJ2-7, with TRBD1 matching 8 bases. The CDR3 is 15 amino acids. V trimming: 6 bases; J trimming: 3 bases; junction bases outside the gene matches: 10.

This chain uses TRBV7-2 with TRBJ2-5; 14 bases are a match to TRBD2. With 4 bases clipped from V and 2 bases from J, the junction kept 3 bases outside the gene matches. This CDR3 is built from 16 residues. CDR1 is SGHTA, CDR2 FQGNSA, per germline. Here the CDR3 DNA reads TGTGCCAGCAGCTCGCGACTAGCGGGGGGGCAAGAGACCCAGTACTTC. Translation: CASSSRLAGGQETQYF.

The rearrangement links TRBV11-2 to TRBJ2-7; 7 bases align to TRBD2. The V segment lost 0 bases and the J segment 5 bases; nucleotides outside the gene matches: 10. The length of the CDR3 is 16 residues. Germline V gene data show CDR1 as SGHAT and CDR2 as FQNNGV. CDR3 sequence: CASSLDGREGDDEQYF. The CDR3 DNA follows: TGTGCCAGCAGCTTAGATGGGAGGGAAGGGGACGACGAGCAGTACTTC.

The chain links TRBV11-1 to TRBJ1-1; a possible D gene is TRBD1 (6 bases). V was clipped by 1 base and J by 10 bases, with 19 bases between them. Germline CDR1 and CDR2: SGHAT and FQDESV (reference sequence). The CDR3 length is 15 residues. CDR3 loop: CASSLDQDRPLGAFF. CDR3 DNA: TGTGCCAGCAGCTTAGACCAAGACAGGCCCCTCGGAGCTTTCTTT.

CDR3 nucleotide sequence: TGTGCTAGTGGGCAGGCAACTAATGAAAAACTGTTTTTT. The encoded protein is CASGQATNEKLFF. V and J are TRBV12-5 and TRBJ1-4; D ambiguous. The germline CDR1 and CDR2 sequences are LGHNT and FRNRAP. V dropped 6 bases and J dropped 0 bases, with 5 bases sitting between them. The CDR3 is made up of 13 amino acids.

The chain links TRBV20-1 to TRBJ2-5; 7 nucleotides agree with TRBD1. Trimming cost V 5 bases and J 2 bases; bases outside gene matches: 8. This CDR3 region has 14 residues. Germline V gene sequence: CDR1 DFQATT, CDR2 SNEGSKA (reference sequence). The CDR3 coding sequence is TGCAGTGCTGCCAGGGACAGATCTCAAGAGACCCAGTACTTC. Translating it yields CSAARDRSQETQYF.

A single count supports this clonotype. The CDR3 coding sequence is TGTGCCAGCAGACAACCGGACAGCTACGAGCAGTACTTC. The encoded protein is CASRQPDSYEQYF. The chain combines TRBV7-8 with TRBJ2-7; D might be TRBD1 (6 bases). CDR1 SGHVS and CDR2 FQNEAQ come from the germline V gene. V shed 6 bases and J shed 3 bases, with 12 bases lying between them. This CDR3 spans 13 amino acids.

This clonotype was seen only once. The CDR3 DNA sequence: TGCGCCAGCAGCCAAGGCCGGGTGCGGGGGGAAAACATTCAGTACTTC. It codes for CASSQGRVRGENIQYF. The chain employs TRBV4-3 and TRBJ2-4; 8 bases match TRBD2. V was clipped by 1 base and J by 5 bases; unmatched bases: 7. In germline, CDR1 is LGHNA, CDR2 YSLEER. The CDR3 covers 16 residues.

This clonotype was observed a single time. V is TRBV5-1 and J is TRBJ1-5, with 8 bases that match TRBD1. This CDR3 has 13 amino acids. Germline-derived CDR1 and CDR2 are SGHRS and YFSETQ. J was trimmed by 7 bases and V by 2 bases; bases with no gene match: 2. The CDR3 nucleotides read TGCGCCAGCAGCTTTGACAGGGGACAGCCCCAGCATTTT. It specifies CASSFDRGQPQHF.

The rearrangement joins TRBV12-3 or TRBV12-4 to TRBJ2-3; 13 bases fit TRBD2. The CDR3 length is 16 residues. Germline trimming cut 3 bases from V and 1 base from J; bases unmatched to any gene: 1. The CDR3 region is CASSFGTSGGTDTQYF. In DNA form, the CDR3 reads TGTGCCAGCAGTTTCGGGACTAGCGGGGGCACAGATACGCAGTATTTT.

The genes are TRBV5-1 and TRBJ2-5; a possible D gene is TRBD1 (5 bases). Germline V gives CDR1 SGHRS, CDR2 YFSETQ. Trimming cost V 7 bases and J 1 base, with 14 bases left between them. This CDR3 has 14 amino acids. In DNA form, the CDR3 reads TGCGCCAGCGGCTCTGGGCAGGGCCAAGAGACCCAGTACTTC. Translating it yields CASGSGQGQETQYF.

V and J are TRBV4-3 and TRBJ1-4; D is undetermined. The germline V gene has CDR1 LGHNA and CDR2 YSLEER. This CDR3 is 15 amino acids long. Trimming pared 1 base from V and 2 bases from J, leaving 8 bases between. CDR3 protein: CASSQAHRTNEKLFF. CDR3 sequence (DNA): TGCGCCAGCAGCCAAGCCCACCGGACTAATGAAAAACTGTTTTTT.

About this clonotype: An end of the junction does not agree with germline; a read error may underlie this. J is TRBJ1-1 and V is TRBV15; 7 bases align to TRBD1. The germline V gene encodes CDR1 LNHNV and CDR2 YYDKDF (reference sequence). The CDR3 covers 12 residues. The CDR3 region is CATSRDFEGARF. The CDR3 coding sequence is TGTGCCACCAGCAGAGATTTTGAGGGGGCGAGGTTT.

This clonotype was seen just once. The chain combines TRBV29-1 with TRBJ1-1; 9 nucleotides line up with TRBD1. V lost 4 bases to trimming and J lost 0 bases; unmatched junction nucleotides: 3. Germline CDR1 SQVTM, CDR2 ANQGSEA. The CDR3 extends over 14 amino acids. The CDR3 spells CSVGGQGMNTEAFF. CDR3 nucleotides: TGCAGCGTTGGGGGACAGGGCATGAACACTGAAGCTTTCTTT.

V is TRBV6-5 and J is TRBJ2-1; D unclear. The V end was cut by 2 bases, the J end by 5 bases, with 10 bases between. Germline-derived CDR1 and CDR2 are MNHEY and SVGAGI. The CDR3 extends over 14 amino acids. The chain's CDR3 is CASSYRADHNEQFF. In DNA, the CDR3 is TGTGCCAGCAGTTACCGGGCGGACCACAATGAGCAGTTCTTC.

This clonotype turned up a few times. The chain uses TRBV29-1 and TRBJ2-6; D ambiguous. From germline, CDR1 is SQVTM and CDR2 ANQGSEA. The V end lost 3 bases, the J end lost 0 bases, and 3 bases lay between the germline ends. The CDR3 runs to 13 residues. The CDR3 coding sequence is TGCAGCGTTGAGGGCTCTGGGGCCAACGTCCTGACTTTC. Translating gives CSVEGSGANVLTF.

The rearrangement uses TRBV9 and TRBJ1-1, with D possibly matching TRBD1 (6 bases). The V gene lost 4 bases and the J gene lost 3 bases, with 16 bases spanning the gap. The CDR3 length is 15 residues. CDR1 SGDLS and CDR2 YYNGEE come from the germline V gene. The CDR3 sequence is CASSSRGVADTEAFF. The CDR3 nucleotides are TGTGCCAGCAGCTCTAGGGGGGTTGCGGACACTGAAGCTTTCTTT.

The V call is TRBV29-1, the J call TRBJ2-1; D might be TRBD1 (6 bases). Germline values: CDR1 SQVTM, CDR2 ANQGSEA. V was cut by 7 bases and J by 4 bases, with 14 bases left in between. CDR3 size: 13 residues. The DNA for the CDR3 is TGCAGCGGCAACAGGGCTTCGTACAATGAGCAGTTCTTC. Translating gives CSGNRASYNEQFF.

The chain is built from TRBV12-3 or TRBV12-4 and TRBJ1-5; D is possibly TRBD1 (5 bases). The CDR3 has 13 residues. The germline V and J ends were trimmed by 6 bases and 9 bases, with 15 bases remaining between them. This CDR3 is CASSLTAGGPQHF. CDR3 DNA: TGTGCCAGCAGCCTAACAGCGGGGGGGCCCCAGCATTTT.

The genes are TRBV7-9 and TRBJ1-6; D ambiguous. There are 15 residues in the CDR3. Germline V gene data show CDR1 as SEHNR and CDR2 as FQNEAQ (reference sequence). The V and J ends lost 1 base and 11 bases respectively, with 15 bases between them. Here the CDR3 reads CASSLGGQFIAPLHF. The CDR3 DNA reads as TGTGCCAGCAGCTTAGGGGGTCAGTTTATTGCACCCCTCCACTTT. Complete variable domain (other parts from reference TRBV7-9 and TRBJ1-6): DTGVSQNPRHKITKRGQNVTFRCDPISEHNRLYWYRQTLGQGPEFLTYFQNEAQLEKSRLLSDRFSAERPKGSFSTLEIQRTEQGDSAMYLCASSLGGQFIAPLHFGNGTRLTVT.

CDR3 coding DNA: TGTGCCAGCAGCGTCGACAGATTCAATCAGCCCCAGCATTTT. Protein: CASSVDRFNQPQHF. This chain uses TRBV7-2 with TRBJ1-5, with a possible D match to TRBD1 (5 bases). There are 14 residues in the CDR3. CDR1 is SGHTA and CDR2 is FQGNSA in the germline V gene. V gave up 5 bases and J gave up 3 bases, with 11 bases separating them. The variable domain in full, completed from reference TRBV7-2 and TRBJ1-5, reads GAGVSQSPSNKVTEKGKDVELRCDPISGHTALYWYRQSLGQGLEFLIYFQGNSAPDKSGLPSDRFSAERTGGSVSTLTIQRTQQEDSAVYLCASSVDRFNQPQHFGDGTRLSIL.

CDR3 region: CASSPGNTEAFF. The CDR3 DNA follows: TGTGCCAGCAGCCCGGGGAACACTGAAGCTTTCTTT. The chain uses TRBV3-1 and TRBJ1-1; no definite D call. Germline CDR1 LGHDT, CDR2 YNNKEL (reference sequence). The V end was cut by 4 bases, the J end by 1 base, with 4 bases between. The CDR3 is made up of 12 amino acids.

The CDR3 nucleotides read TGCAGTGCCCAGAGGACAGGAGGCTACGAGCAGTACTTC. Amino acids: CSAQRTGGYEQYF. The chain employs TRBV20-1 and TRBJ2-7; 7 nucleotides line up with TRBD1. The CDR3 contains 13 residues. The V segment lost 6 bases and the J segment 3 bases; nucleotides outside the gene matches: 8. Germline V gene sequence: CDR1 DFQATT, CDR2 SNEGSKA (reference sequence).

The chain recombines TRBV18 with TRBJ1-2; tentative D call: TRBD1 (6 bases). CDR1 and CDR2 (germline): KGHSH, LQKENI. This CDR3 is built from 15 residues. V lost 5 bases to trimming and J lost 0 bases, with 13 bases between them. This chain's CDR3 is CASSADRRANYGYTF. In nucleotides, the CDR3 is TGTGCCAGCTCAGCCGACAGGAGAGCTAACTATGGCTACACCTTC.